Listed here are 7 T cell receptor beta chains from one sample, sequenced in a study of blood T cell repertoires in COVID-19. Clones were read by immunoSEQ multiplex PCR, and TCRdb kept only the in-frame ones, dropping some. The sample lists 300,000 or so clones, about nine tenths occurring once. The sequenced material came from PBMCs or T cells enriched from blood (not recorded which). The receptors were sampled from a woman aged 25 to 39 who had recovered from COVID-19.

The rearrangement uses TRBV3-1 (or the pseudogene TRBV3-2) and TRBJ2-1; 7 bases align to TRBD2. This CDR3 comprises 16 residues. Unmatched junction bases numbered 11, after V lost 4 bases and J lost 5 bases. Germline V gene sequence: CDR1 LGHDT, CDR2 YNNKEL (reference sequence). The CDR3: CASSPQGLKPHNEQFF. The CDR3 region has the DNA TGTGCCAGCAGCCCTCAGGGACTAAAGCCCCACAATGAGCAGTTCTTC.

The V and J genes are TRBV14 and TRBJ1-2, with 11 positions matching TRBD1. The CDR3 is 14 amino acids. J lost 8 bases, V lost 5 bases, and 7 bases had no gene match. Germline CDR1 is SGHDN and CDR2 is FVKESK. CDR3 coding DNA: TGTGCCAGCAGCGAAGGACAGGGGGCGTGGGGCTACACCTTC. Its translation is CASSEGQGAWGYTF.

This chain joins TRBV11-2 and TRBJ1-2; 7 bases line up with TRBD1. Germline loops: CDR1 SGHAT, CDR2 FQNNGV. This CDR3 has 16 residues. Losses at the gene ends were 1 base for V and 9 bases for J; bases not matched to a gene: 14. CDR3 DNA sequence: TGTGCCAGCAGCTTAGGCAAAGACAGGGCCCCAGTCAGCTACACCTTC. This translates into CASSLGKDRAPVSYTF. Full variable domain (rest looked up from reference TRBV11-2 and TRBJ1-2): EAGVAQSPRYKIIEKRQSVAFWCNPISGHATLYWYQQILGQGPKLLIQFQNNGVVDDSQLPKDRFSAERLKGVDSTLKIQPAKLEDSAVYLCASSLGKDRAPVSYTFGSGTRLTVV.

The V call is TRBV7-9, the J call TRBJ2-7; 7 bases fit TRBD1. Germline V CDR1 and CDR2: SEHNR, FQNEAQ (reference sequence). V lost 5 bases, J lost 2 bases, and 12 bases stayed unmatched. The CDR3 has 16 amino acids. Written as DNA, the CDR3 is TGTGCCAGCAGCGGCTCCGGGACAGATACCACCTACGAGCAGTACTTC. It encodes CASSGSGTDTTYEQYF.

The chain recombines TRBV15 with TRBJ2-3, with TRBD2 matching 10 bases. The CDR3 spans 15 residues. Germline CDR1 reads LNHNV; CDR2 reads YYDKDF (reference sequence). Losses at the gene ends were 0 bases for V and 7 bases for J; bases not matched to a gene: 4. Here the CDR3 DNA reads TGTGCCACCAGCAGAGATCTAGCGGGAGTAAATACGCAGTATTTT. Its protein product is CATSRDLAGVNTQYF.

This clone occurred once. The V and J genes are TRBV18 and TRBJ1-2, with D tentatively TRBD1 (5 bases). V was shortened by 5 bases and J by 4 bases, with 11 bases between the two germline ends. The CDR3 sequence is 13 residues long. Germline loops: CDR1 KGHSH, CDR2 LQKENI. The CDR3 is CASSVDSSYGYTF. CDR3 coding DNA: TGTGCCAGCTCAGTTGACAGTTCCTATGGCTACACCTTC.

This chain uses TRBV6-2 or TRBV6-3 with TRBJ2-6; 9 bases line up with TRBD1. The CDR3 extends over 18 amino acids. After removal of 5 bases from V and 0 bases from J, the junction contained 8 bases not matched to a gene. Germline CDR1 and CDR2: MNHEY and SVGEGT. The DNA for the CDR3 is TGTGCCAGCAGTCCACGGGACAGGGTCGACTCTGGGGCCAACGTCCTGACTTTC. Translation: CASSPRDRVDSGANVLTF.